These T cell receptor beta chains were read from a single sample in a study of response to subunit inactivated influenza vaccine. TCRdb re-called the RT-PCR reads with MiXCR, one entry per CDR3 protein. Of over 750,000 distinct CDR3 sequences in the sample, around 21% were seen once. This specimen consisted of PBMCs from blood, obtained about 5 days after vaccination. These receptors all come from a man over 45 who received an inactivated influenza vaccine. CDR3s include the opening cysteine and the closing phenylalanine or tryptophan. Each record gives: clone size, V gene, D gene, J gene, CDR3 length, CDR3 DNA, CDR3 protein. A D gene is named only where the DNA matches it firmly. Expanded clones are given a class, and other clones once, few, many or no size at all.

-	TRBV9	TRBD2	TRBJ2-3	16	TGTGCCAGCAGCGTGGGACTAGCGGGAGCGCCAGATACGCAGTATTTT	CASSVGLAGAPDTQYF
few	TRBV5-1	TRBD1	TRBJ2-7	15	TGCGCCAGCAGCTTGGCCCAGGGGGCAATCTACGAGCAGTACTTC	CASSLAQGAIYEQYF
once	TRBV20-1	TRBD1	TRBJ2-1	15	TGCAGTGCTAGCCCGGATCAGGGGGCGTACAATAAGCAGTTCTTC	CSASPDQGAYNKQFF
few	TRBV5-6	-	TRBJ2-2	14	TGTGCCAGCAGCTTTTTCGCTCGATCCGGGGAGCTGTTTTTT	CASSFFARSGELFF
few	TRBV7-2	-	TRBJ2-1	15	TGTGCCAGCAGCTTATTTCAGGGAACCTACAATGAGCAGTTCTTC	CASSLFQGTYNEQFF
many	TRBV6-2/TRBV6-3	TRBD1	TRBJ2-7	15	TGTGCCAGCAGTTACCATGGACAGGGTAACTACGAGCAGTACTTC	CASSYHGQGNYEQYF
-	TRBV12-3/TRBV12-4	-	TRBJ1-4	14	TGTGCCAGCAGTCTGCGGACCGGCAGCGAAAAACTGTTTTTT	CASSLRTGSEKLFF
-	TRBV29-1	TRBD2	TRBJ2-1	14	TGCAGCGTGCTCCGGCTAGCGGGAGACAATGAGCAGTTCTTC	CSVLRLAGDNEQFF
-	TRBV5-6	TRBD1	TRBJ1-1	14	TGTGCCAGCAGTATGGGACAGGGGTTCACTGAAGCTTTCTTT	CASSMGQGFTEAFF
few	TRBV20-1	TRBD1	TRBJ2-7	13	TGCAGTGCGCCGACAGGGGCCCTCTACGAGCAGTACTTC	CSAPTGALYEQYF
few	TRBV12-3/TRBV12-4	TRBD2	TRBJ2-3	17	TGTGCCAGCAGTCCCTATAGCGGGGGGGCCACCACAGATACGCAGTATTTT	CASSPYSGGATTDTQYF
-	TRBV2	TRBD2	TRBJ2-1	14	TGTGCAGACTACATACTAGCGGGTAACAATGAGCAGTTCTTC	CADYILAGNNEQFF
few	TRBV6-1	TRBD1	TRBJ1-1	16	TGTGCCAGCAGCCTATATACGGGGACAGGGAACACTGAAGCTTTCTTT	CASSLYTGTGNTEAFF
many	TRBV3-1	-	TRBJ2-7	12	TGTGCCAGCAGCGCGGACAGCTACGAGCAGTACTTC	CASSADSYEQYF
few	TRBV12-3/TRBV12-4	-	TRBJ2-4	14	TGTGCCAGCAGTTTTTGGGATTCCAAAAACATTCAGTACTTC	CASSFWDSKNIQYF
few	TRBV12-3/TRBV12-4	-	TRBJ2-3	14	TGTGCCAGCAGTTTAGTTGAATTCTCAGATACGCAGTATTTT	CASSLVEFSDTQYF
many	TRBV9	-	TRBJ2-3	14	TGTGCCAGCAGTGTAAGCGGGAGCACAGATACGCAGTATTTT	CASSVSGSTDTQYF
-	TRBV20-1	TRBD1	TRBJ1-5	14	TGCAGTGCTTCGGACAGGGTCCGCAATCAGCCCCAGCATTTT	CSASDRVRNQPQHF
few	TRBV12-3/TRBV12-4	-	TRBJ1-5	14	TGTGCCAGCAGTTTTCCGAGAAGCGGCCAGCCCCAGCATTTT	CASSFPRSGQPQHF
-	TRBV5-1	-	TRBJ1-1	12	TGCGCCAGCAGCTTTAGGGGGGTGGAAGCTTTCTTT	CASSFRGVEAFF
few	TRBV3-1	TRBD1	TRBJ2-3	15	TGTGCCAGCAGCCCGAGGACAGGGGATTCCGCAACGCAGTATTTT	CASSPRTGDSATQYF
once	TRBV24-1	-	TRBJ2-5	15	TGTGCCACCAGTGATTTAATCGGCAGGCAAGAGACCCAGTACTTC	CATSDLIGRQETQYF
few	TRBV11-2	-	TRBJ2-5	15	TGTGCCAGCAGCTTAGGGTATTCGGGGGAAGAGACCCAGTACTTC	CASSLGYSGEETQYF
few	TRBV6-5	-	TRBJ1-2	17	TGTGCCAGCAGTTACTCCTCCGGGCGGGCAGCTAACTATGGCTACACCTTC	CASSYSSGRAANYGYTF
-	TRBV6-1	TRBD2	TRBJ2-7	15	TGTGCCAGCACCCCCGTGGGAGGGTCACGCCACGAGCAGTACTTC	CASTPVGGSRHEQYF
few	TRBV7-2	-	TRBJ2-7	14	TGTGCCAGCAGCGTAACCCCCGGGGGCTACGAGCAGTACTTC	CASSVTPGGYEQYF
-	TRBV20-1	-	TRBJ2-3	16	TGCAGTGCTAGCGGACAGAGCCGAGGGGGCACAGATACGCAGTATTTT	CSASGQSRGGTDTQYF
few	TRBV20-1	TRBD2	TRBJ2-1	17	TGCAGTGCTGCTGGACTAGCGGGGGGAAGCTCCTACAATGAGCAGTTCTTC	CSAAGLAGGSSYNEQFF
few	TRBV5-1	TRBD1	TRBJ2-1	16	TGCGCCAGCAGCTTGGGACAGGGGCACTCCTACAATGAGCAGTTCTTC	CASSLGQGHSYNEQFF
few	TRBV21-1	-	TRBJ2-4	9	TGTGCCAGCACCCAAACAGGGGACTTC	CASTQTGDF
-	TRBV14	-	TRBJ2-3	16	TGTGCCAGCAGCCAAAGACAAAGGCGATCCCCCGATACGCAGTATTTT	CASSQRQRRSPDTQYF
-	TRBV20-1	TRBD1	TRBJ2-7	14	TGCAGTGCTGCACAGGGACAGCTCGCCTACGAGCAGTACTTC	CSAAQGQLAYEQYF
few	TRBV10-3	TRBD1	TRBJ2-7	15	TGTGCCTCAGCTTCAATCGGGACAGTTATCTACGAGCAGTACTTC	CASASIGTVIYEQYF
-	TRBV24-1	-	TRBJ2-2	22	TGTGCCACCAGTGATTTGCAAATACTCCCCGACCCGGGAGAGGTTGACACCGGGGAGCTGTTTTTT	CATSDLQILPDPGEVDTGELFF
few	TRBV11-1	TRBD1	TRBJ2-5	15	TGTGCCAGCAGCATCCTACAGGGGCGGCAAGAGACCCAGTACTTC	CASSILQGRQETQYF
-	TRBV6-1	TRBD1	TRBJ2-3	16	TGTGCCACCGGACAGGGTCTCCCCCCTAGCACAGATACGCAGTATTTT	CATGQGLPPSTDTQYF
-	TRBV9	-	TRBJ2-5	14	TGTGCCAGCAGCGTAGAGCCAGCTCAAGAGACCCAGTACTTC	CASSVEPAQETQYF
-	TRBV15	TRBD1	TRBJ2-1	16	TGTGCCACCAGCAGAGATCGGGGACAGGGGGTTCATGAGCAGTTCTTC	CATSRDRGQGVHEQFF
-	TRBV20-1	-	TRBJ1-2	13	TGCAGTGCTCCTCTCACAGGGAAGCGTGGCTACACCTTC	CSAPLTGKRGYTF
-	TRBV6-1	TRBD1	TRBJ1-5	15	TGTGCCAGCAGTGGGGGACAGTTCACCAATCAGCCCCAGCATTTT	CASSGGQFTNQPQHF
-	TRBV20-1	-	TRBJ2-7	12	TGCAGTGCGGGGGAGAACTCCTACGAGCAGTACTTC	CSAGENSYEQYF
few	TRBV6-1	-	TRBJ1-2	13	TGTGCCAGCAGCAACACACCCCACTATGGCTACACCTTC	CASSNTPHYGYTF
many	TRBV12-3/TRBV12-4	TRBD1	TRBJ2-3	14	TGTGCCAGCAGTCTGAAGGACAGGACTCATACGCAGTATTTT	CASSLKDRTHTQYF
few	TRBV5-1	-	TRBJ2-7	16	TGCGCCAGCAGCTTGGCCAAGACAGAGGCCCCCTACGAGCAGTACTTC	CASSLAKTEAPYEQYF
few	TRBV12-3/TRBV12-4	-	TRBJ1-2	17	TGTGCCAGCAGCCTTTCCCCTTTGACAGCTAGTAACTATGGCTACACCTTC	CASSLSPLTASNYGYTF
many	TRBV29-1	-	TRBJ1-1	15	TGCAGCGTCACAGGCACCACCTCCGGGACCACTGAAGCTTTCTTT	CSVTGTTSGTTEAFF
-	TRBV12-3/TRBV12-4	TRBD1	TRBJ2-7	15	TGTGCCAGCAGGGGGACAGGGCCCAACTCCTACGAGCAGTACTTC	CASRGTGPNSYEQYF
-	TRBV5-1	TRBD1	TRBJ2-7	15	TGCGCCAGCAGCTGGCAAGGACAGGGTGGATACGAGCAGTACTTC	CASSWQGQGGYEQYF
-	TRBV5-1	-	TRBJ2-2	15	TGCGCCAGCACACCCTCGCTGGGCAACACCGGGGAGCTGTTTTTT	CASTPSLGNTGELFF
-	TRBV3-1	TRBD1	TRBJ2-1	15	TGTGCCAGCAGCCGAACCTCGGGACAGAGCAATGAGCAGTTCTTC	CASSRTSGQSNEQFF
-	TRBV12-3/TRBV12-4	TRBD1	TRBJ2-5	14	TGTGCCAGCAGTTCCGGGACAGGGCAGAGGTCCCAGTACTTC	CASSSGTGQRSQYF
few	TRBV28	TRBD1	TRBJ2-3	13	TGTGCCAGCATTAGACAGGGGATAGATACGCAGTATTTT	CASIRQGIDTQYF
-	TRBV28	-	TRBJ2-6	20	TGTGCCAGCAGTTTGTGGAGCGCGCGTCAGGACCTCTCTGGGGCCAACGTCCTGACTTTC	CASSLWSARQDLSGANVLTF
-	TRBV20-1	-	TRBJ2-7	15	TGCAGTGCTCAAGCTGTCCCGGGGGAGTCCTACGAGCAGTACTTC	CSAQAVPGESYEQYF
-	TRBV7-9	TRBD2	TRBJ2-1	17	TGTGCCAGCAGCATCACCGGACTAGCGGGAAAGTACAATGAGCAGTTCTTC	CASSITGLAGKYNEQFF
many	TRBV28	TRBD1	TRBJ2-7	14	TGTGCCAGCAGTTTATCCGCGACAGGGTCCGAGCAGTACTTC	CASSLSATGSEQYF
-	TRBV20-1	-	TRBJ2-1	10	TGCAGTGCTAGCGATGAAGAGCAGTTCTTC	CSASDEEQFF
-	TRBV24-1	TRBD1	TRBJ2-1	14	TGTGCCACCGGACCCGGGACAGTAAACAATGAGCAGTTCTTC	CATGPGTVNNEQFF
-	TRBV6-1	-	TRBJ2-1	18	TGTGCCAGCAGCCGGGACCGGAGGCGGGAACGGTCATACAATGAGCAGTTCTTC	CASSRDRRRERSYNEQFF
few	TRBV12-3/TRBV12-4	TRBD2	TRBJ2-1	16	TGTGCCAGCAGTGCCGTAGCGGGAGCCACCTACAATGAGCAGTTCTTC	CASSAVAGATYNEQFF